This T cell receptor beta chain is from a study of CD8+ T cells in alopecia areata. Indicated treatment: oral pan-JAK inhibitor, 5-10 mg twice daily. Following RNA extraction, reverse transcription yielded cDNA that acted as the sequencing template. The protocol was immunoSEQ multiplex PCR, while the TCRdb copy is restricted to in-frame clones and leaves out a portion. The table lists 93,000 or so clones, more than 75% of them singletons. Germline V CDR1 and CDR2: SGHRS, YFSETQ. Trimming took 4 bases from V and 11 from J; bases not matched to a gene: 16. This CDR3 comprises 15 residues. The clonotype comes from a human donor with alopecia areata. The gene calls are TRBV5-1 and TRBJ2-3; TRBD1 matches 7 bases. Source: CD8+ T cells sorted from blood, taken between weeks 30 and 35, from a patient treated with tofacitinib. CDR3 sequence (DNA): TGCGCCAGCAGCACTAAAGGACAGGCCGCTCTAGGGCAGTATTTT. This codes for CASSTKGQAALGQYF.